This TCR beta chain was retrieved from a study of CD8 T cells in ankylosing spondylitis. The study, taken as a whole, reports: Clones that were linked to disease were CD8+ and were relatively rare in peripheral blood. It appeared that ankylosing spondylitis blood was characterized by a TCR beta motif of under ten highly homologous variants. Reportedly, significant enrichment of disease-linked clones occurred in matched ankylosing spondylitis synovial fluid. Earlier literature documents some of the motif variants in reactive arthritis synovial fluid and blood.

This clonotype was counted at least ten times. Its specificity is not known. Libraries of TCR beta came from quantitative 5'-RACE with molecular barcodes. TCRdb re-derived calls from the 5' RACE reads in MiXCR, one entry per CDR3 protein. The sample carries approximately 500,000 distinct CDR3 sequences, roughly an eighth recorded once. Trimming left V 4 bases short and J 0 bases short, with 7 bases between. CDR3 length: 13 amino acids. Germline loops: CDR1 SQVTM, CDR2 ANQGSEA. The genes are TRBV29-1 and TRBJ1-5; D unresolved. This TCR derives from a male donor with ankylosing spondylitis. Sequencing was done on a sample of blood, either unsorted or a sorted T cell fraction (not recorded which). The CDR3 DNA is TGCAGCGTTGCCCTTGATAGCAATCAGCCCCAGCATTTT. Translated: CSVALDSNQPQHF.